Below are 31 T cell receptor beta chains sequenced from a single sample in a study of T-cell memory formation after mild COVID-19. TCRdb fed the 5' RACE reads into MiXCR, producing one record per CDR3 protein. The data show roughly 600,000 distinct CDR3 sequences, roughly 18% seen once. Sequenced input: PBMCs or a T cell subset sorted from them (not recorded which). The receptors come from an adult woman who had mild COVID-19 (a few samples of this study predate the infection). Cell type and time point are not known.

This clonotype showed up many times. This chain uses TRBV29-1 with TRBJ2-2; possible D gene TRBD2, 7 bases. V was shortened by 7 bases and J by 6 bases, with 15 bases between the two germline ends. The germline gives CDR1 SQVTM, CDR2 ANQGSEA. The CDR3 is made up of 13 amino acids. The CDR3 DNA sequence: TGCAGCGCCCGGGGGGCGCTGGCCGGGGAGCTGTTTTTT. This encodes CSARGALAGELFF.

This clonotype was detected a few times. The gene calls are TRBV9 and TRBJ1-2; no definite D call. The germline CDR1 and CDR2 sequences are SGDLS and YYNGEE. Between the trimmed V and J ends, which lost 0 bases and 8 bases, there was a span of 17 bases. This CDR3 is 15 amino acids long. CDR3 loop: CASSVDPAATMGYTF. CDR3 in DNA: TGTGCCAGCAGCGTAGACCCCGCAGCTACTATGGGCTACACCTTC.

The V gene is TRBV7-9, the J gene TRBJ1-2, with 10 nucleotides matching TRBD1. CDR3 length: 15 amino acids. The V and J ends lost 5 bases and 5 bases, in that order; junction bases with no gene match: 8. CDR1 is SEHNR, CDR2 FQNEAQ, per germline (reference sequence). The CDR3: CASSRDRGRIYGYTF. The CDR3 region has the DNA TGTGCCAGCAGCCGGGACAGGGGAAGGATATATGGCTACACCTTC.

This clonotype has ten or more counts. The chain uses TRBV29-1 and TRBJ1-1; 7 nucleotides line up with TRBD1. The CDR3 length is 11 residues. J gave up 4 bases and V 8 bases, and 4 bases lay outside the gene matches. Looked up from germline, CDR1 is SQVTM and CDR2 is ANQGSEA. CDR3 coding DNA: TGCAGCCCATACAGGGGCACTGAAGCTTTCTTT. Translated: CSPYRGTEAFF. The full variable domain, in which reference TRBV29-1 and TRBJ1-1 provide the parts outside the CDR3, is SAVISQKPSRDICQRGTSLTIQCQVDSQVTMMFWYRQQPGQSLTLIATANQGSEATYESGFVIDKFPISRPNLTFSTLTVSNMSPEDSSIYLCSPYRGTEAFFGQGTRLTVV.

This sequence joins TRBV21-1 and TRBJ2-7; TRBD2, the table's D call, was not compared with the DNA. TRBV21-1 is a pseudogene. CDR3 length equals 13 residues. CDR3 nucleotides: TGTGCCAGCAGCAAAGCGGACCCTCCCGAGCAGTACTTC. This encodes CASSKADPPEQYF.

This clonotype was picked up a small number of times. The gene calls are TRBV29-1 and TRBJ2-7, with D perhaps TRBD2 (6 bases). Trimming left V 8 bases short and J 0 bases short, with 17 bases between. Germline CDR1 and CDR2: SQVTM and ANQGSEA. The CDR3 is 14 residues long. CDR3: CSIGDSASSYEQYF. The CDR3 nucleotides read TGCAGCATAGGGGACTCTGCCTCCTCCTACGAGCAGTACTTC.

This clonotype was seen a handful of times. J is TRBJ1-2 and V is TRBV9; no reliable D call. In germline, CDR1 is SGDLS, CDR2 YYNGEE. V was cut by 0 bases and J by 5 bases, with 17 bases left in between. The CDR3 consists of 16 residues. The DNA for the CDR3 is TGTGCCAGCAGCGTAGCCCGAGGGCCGGACCATTATGGCTACACCTTC. Protein sequence: CASSVARGPDHYGYTF.

The genes are TRBV15 and TRBJ2-7; 10 bases are a match to TRBD1. CDR1 and CDR2 (germline): LNHNV, YYDKDF (reference sequence). Germline trimming cut 5 bases from V and 6 bases from J; bases unmatched to any gene: 7. CDR3 length equals 14 residues. The CDR3 is CATSLLDRGFEQYF. The CDR3 DNA reads TGTGCCACCAGCCTCCTGGACAGGGGGTTCGAGCAGTACTTC.

This chain uses TRBV10-3 with TRBJ2-3; 9 positions agree with TRBD1. Trimming removed 0 bases from V and 1 base from J; junction bases left unmatched: 5. The length of the CDR3 is 17 residues. Germline CDR1 ENHRY, CDR2 SYGVKD. The CDR3: CAISESGQGWGTDTQYF. The DNA of the CDR3 is TGTGCCATCAGTGAGTCCGGACAGGGGTGGGGCACAGATACGCAGTATTTT.

Only a few counts were recorded for this clonotype. V and J are TRBV5-1 and TRBJ2-7; 7 positions agree with TRBD1. After removal of 3 bases from V and 1 base from J, the junction contained 4 bases not matched to a gene. Germline V CDR1 and CDR2: SGHRS, YFSETQ. The CDR3 runs to 14 residues. This CDR3 reads CASSSTGMSYEQYF. The CDR3 nucleotides are TGCGCCAGCAGCTCGACAGGGATGTCCTACGAGCAGTACTTC.

This clonotype was seen a few times. The chain employs TRBV24-1 and TRBJ2-7; a weak D match, TRBD1 (6 bases). Deletions cut 3 bases from V and 8 bases from J, with 13 bases between. The CDR3 covers 13 residues. Germline values: CDR1 KGHDR, CDR2 SFDVKD. CDR3 nucleotides: TGTGCCACCAGTGATCTAGAAAGGGGGAAGCAGTACTTC. Amino acids: CATSDLERGKQYF.

This clonotype was picked up many times. V gene TRBV7-2 combines with J gene TRBJ2-3; D is possibly TRBD2 (6 bases). The CDR3 loop spans 15 amino acids. With 4 bases removed from V and 3 bases from J, the gap between germline ends came to 14 bases. CDR1 and CDR2 from the germline V gene are SGHTA and FQGNSA. CDR3 DNA: TGTGCCAGCAGCTACATGGATGGGGGGACAGATACGCAGTATTTT. Its translation: CASSYMDGGTDTQYF.

This chain uses TRBV5-6 with TRBJ1-1; D is ambiguous. V shed 1 base and J shed 0 bases, with 10 bases lying between them. Germline assignment: CDR1 SGHDT and CDR2 YYEEEE. This CDR3 has 15 amino acids. Here the CDR3 DNA reads TGTGCCAGCAGCTTGTGGGTACCATTGAACACTGAAGCTTTCTTT. Translation: CASSLWVPLNTEAFF. Combining the CDR3 with reference TRBV5-6 and TRBJ1-1 gives the whole variable domain DAGVTQSPTHLIKTRGQQVTLRCSPKSGHDTVSWYQQALGQGPQFIFQYYEEEERQRGNFPDRFSGHQFPNYSSELNVNALLLGDSALYLCASSLWVPLNTEAFFGQGTRLTVV.

The table lists this clonotype with a few counts. The chain combines TRBV7-3 with TRBJ2-1; 8 bases agree with TRBD2. This CDR3 contains 13 residues. From germline, CDR1 is SGHTA and CDR2 FQGTGA. V lost 3 bases and J lost 6; bases outside the gene matches: 1. The CDR3 DNA reads TGTGCCAGCAGCTTGACTAGCGTCAATGAGCAGTTCTTC. Its protein is CASSLTSVNEQFF.

This clonotype has more than one count but fewer than ten. The rearrangement uses TRBV24-1 and TRBJ2-1, with TRBD2 matching 7 bases. Germline CDR1 KGHDR, CDR2 SFDVKD. The junction had 9 bases not matched to a gene; V was cut back by 6 bases and J by 8 bases. The CDR3 totals 14 residues. CDR3 nucleotide sequence: TGTGCCACCAGTTTGGGGGGAGGGGCGGATGAGCAGTTCTTC. Residues: CATSLGGGADEQFF.

The sample holds many counts of this clonotype. Here the CDR3 reads CASSDRGPSYEQYF. CDR3 DNA sequence: TGTGCCAGCAGTGACAGGGGACCTTCCTACGAGCAGTACTTC. This rearrangement joins TRBV25-1 to TRBJ2-7, with TRBD1 as a possible D gene (6 bases). Looked up from germline, CDR1 is MGHDK and CDR2 is SYGVNS. There are 14 residues in the CDR3. Trimming pared 3 bases from V and 1 base from J, leaving 10 bases between.

This clonotype was seen more than once but under ten times. The chain combines TRBV20-1 with TRBJ2-2; 9 nucleotides agree with TRBD1. Germline loops: CDR1 DFQATT, CDR2 SNEGSKA (reference sequence). CDR3 length: 14 amino acids. With 6 bases clipped from V and 5 bases from J, the junction kept 7 bases outside the gene matches. This CDR3 reads CSAWDRASTGELFF. The CDR3 DNA reads as TGCAGTGCCTGGGACAGGGCATCGACCGGGGAGCTGTTTTTT.

The chain has TRBV20-1 and TRBJ1-5; 7 nucleotides match TRBD1. This CDR3 contains 15 residues. Germline V CDR1 and CDR2: DFQATT, SNEGSKA (reference sequence). After removal of 3 bases from V and 3 bases from J, the junction contained 8 bases not matched to a gene. CDR3 sequence (DNA): TGCAGTGCTAGGCTGCCAGGGGGTGACAATCAGCCCCAGCATTTT. Its protein product is CSARLPGGDNQPQHF.

The chain has TRBV7-6 and TRBJ2-1; 13 nucleotides line up with TRBD2. The CDR3 has 15 residues. CDR1 is SGHVS, CDR2 FNYEAQ, per germline. V lost 1 base to trimming and J lost 8 bases; unmatched junction nucleotides: 2. CDR3 coding DNA: TGTGCCAGCAGCTTAGGGACTAGCGGGGGAGATGAGCAGTTCTTC. It is translated as CASSLGTSGGDEQFF.

This clonotype was detected many times. CDR3 in amino acids: CSARDHRGPGYEQYF. The CDR3 nucleotides are TGCAGTGCTAGGGACCACAGGGGTCCGGGGTACGAGCAGTACTTC. The J gene is TRBJ2-7, the V gene TRBV20-1, with 7 positions matching TRBD1. Germline CDR1 reads DFQATT; CDR2 reads SNEGSKA (reference sequence). The CDR3 sequence is 15 residues long. V gave up 3 bases and J gave up 4 bases; unmatched junction bases: 12.

A few counts support this clonotype. The chain carries TRBV20-1 and TRBJ2-5, with 8 bases that match TRBD2. Per the germline V gene, CDR1 is DFQATT and CDR2 is SNEGSKA (reference sequence). The junction had 8 bases not matched to a gene; V was cut back by 3 bases and J by 2 bases. This CDR3 is built from 15 residues. This chain's CDR3 is CSARTPLAVQETQYF. DNA for the CDR3: TGCAGTGCTAGGACACCACTAGCGGTTCAAGAGACCCAGTACTTC.

This clonotype came up a few times. The genes are TRBV4-1 and TRBJ2-5; 9 bases map to TRBD1. The CDR3 totals 17 residues. The germline V gene encodes CDR1 MGHRA and CDR2 YSYEKL. V was pared by 2 bases and J by 0 bases, with 7 bases of the junction left unmatched. In DNA, the CDR3 is TGCGCCAGCAGCCAATTGACAGGGGGTGCAAACCAAGAGACCCAGTACTTC. It encodes CASSQLTGGANQETQYF.

The V gene is TRBV7-6, the J gene TRBJ2-7; D possibly corresponds to TRBD2 (7 bases). The CDR3 has 13 amino acids. Germline V lookup: CDR1 SGHVS, CDR2 FNYEAQ. Trimming stripped 6 bases from V and 3 bases from J, with 12 bases between. CDR3 amino acids: CASSWGGGYEQYF. In DNA form, the CDR3 reads TGTGCCAGCAGTTGGGGGGGCGGCTACGAGCAGTACTTC.

This clonotype was seen only a few times. The rearrangement joins TRBV5-1 to TRBJ2-4; unclear D gene. The CDR3 spans 11 residues. Germline CDR1 and CDR2: SGHRS and YFSETQ. V was shortened by 4 bases and J by 5 bases, with 4 bases between the two germline ends. The CDR3 nucleotides are TGCGCCAGCAGCAAGGAAAACATTCAGTACTTC. This codes for CASSKENIQYF.

The chain has TRBV6-2 or TRBV6-3 and TRBJ2-1; 11 bases align to TRBD2. The CDR3 sequence is 15 residues long. Germline V gene lookup returns CDR1 MNHEY and CDR2 SVGEGT. V was pared by 6 bases and J by 6 bases, with 7 bases of the junction left unmatched. CDR3 loop: CASRTLAGGSNEQFF. CDR3 in DNA: TGTGCCAGCAGGACCCTAGCGGGGGGATCCAATGAGCAGTTCTTC.

In this sample, this clonotype turned up many times. The rearrangement uses TRBV6-5 and TRBJ2-3, with 10 bases that match TRBD2. The trim removed 6 bases at V and 0 bases at J, leaving 6 bases unmatched. The CDR3 length is 16 residues. The germline CDR1 and CDR2 sequences are MNHEY and SVGAGI. As DNA, the CDR3 is TGTGCCAGCAGGTCGACTAGCGGGCGCAGCACAGATACGCAGTATTTT. It yields the protein CASRSTSGRSTDTQYF.

The gene calls are TRBV30 and TRBJ1-1; D is ambiguous. CDR1 GTSNPN and CDR2 SVGIG come from the germline V gene (reference sequence). CDR3 length equals 13 residues. V was cut by 0 bases and J by 10 bases, with 15 bases left in between. The CDR3 nucleotides are TGTGCCTGGAGTGTAGGCGGGAGAACGGCAGCTTTCTTT. Residues: CAWSVGGRTAAFF.

The chain employs TRBV24-1 and TRBJ2-1; 7 bases match TRBD1. Germline CDR1 is KGHDR and CDR2 is SFDVKD. This CDR3 is built from 15 residues. With 3 bases clipped from V and 5 bases from J, the junction kept 6 bases outside the gene matches. Written as DNA, the CDR3 is TGTGCCACCAGTGATCCCCTGGACAGGAACAATGAGCAGTTCTTC. Protein sequence: CATSDPLDRNNEQFF.

The chain couples TRBV11-2 to TRBJ1-1, with 7 bases that match TRBD1. V gave up 3 bases and J gave up 8 bases; unmatched junction bases: 6. Germline CDR1 reads SGHAT; CDR2 reads FQNNGV. The CDR3 runs to 13 residues. CDR3 residues: CASSLGQSLEAFF. In DNA, the CDR3 is TGTGCCAGCAGCTTGGGACAGAGTCTAGAAGCTTTCTTT.

V usage is TRBV2 and J usage is TRBJ2-3, with D possibly TRBD2 on 6 matching bases. The CDR3 has 13 amino acids. V was pared by 6 bases and J by 5 bases, with 12 bases between. Germline V lookup: CDR1 SNHLY, CDR2 FYNNEI. CDR3 region: CASRLARRDTQYF. CDR3 coding DNA: TGTGCCAGCAGACTAGCCCGTCGAGATACGCAGTATTTT.

The chain uses TRBV18 and TRBJ1-2; D gene ambiguous. This CDR3 has 14 amino acids. Germline V gene sequence: CDR1 KGHSH, CDR2 LQKENI. V lost 2 bases and J 8 bases, leaving 15 bases between the germline ends. The CDR3 coding sequence is TGTGCCAGCTCACCAAACGTGCGGGGAGGAGGCTACACCTTC. This sequence encodes CASSPNVRGGGYTF.